These 31 T cell receptor beta chains were all obtained from the same sample, sequenced in a study of blood T cell repertoires in COVID-19. TCRdb's table, derived via immunoSEQ multiplex PCR, lists solely in-frame clones and lacks some. This table has around 250,000 clones, approximately 89% appearing once. Sequencing was done on a sample of PBMCs or T cells enriched from blood (not recorded which). These receptors were obtained from a woman between 40 and 55 years old with acute COVID-19.

DNA for the CDR3: TGTGCCAGCAGTCCGCCACCCGGACTAGCGGGAGGGCACGAGCAGTTCTTC. It yields the protein CASSPPPGLAGGHEQFF. The chain employs TRBV27 and TRBJ2-1, with 15 positions matching TRBD2. The CDR3 length is 17 residues. Germline lookup yields CDR1 MNHEY and CDR2 SMNVEV (reference sequence). Losses at the gene ends were 5 bases for V and 10 bases for J; bases not matched to a gene: 12.

V gene TRBV12-3 or TRBV12-4 combines with J gene TRBJ1-2; 11 bases are a match to TRBD1. There are 13 residues in the CDR3. The J segment lost 8 bases and the V segment lost 6 bases, leaving 5 bases of the junction unmatched. CDR3 DNA: TGTGCCAGCAGGAAGGGACAGGGGGGAGGCTACACCTTC. Its protein product is CASRKGQGGGYTF.

In the case of this clone: One end of the junction is discordant with germline, which a read error may explain. The chain joins TRBV7-7 to TRBJ2-5; TRBD1 matches 11 bases. Germline V gene data show CDR1 as SSHAT and CDR2 as FNYEAQ (reference sequence). The CDR3 runs to 15 residues. The CDR3 sequence: CASSSGQGGQETQYF. CDR3 DNA sequence: TGTGCTAGCAGTTCGGGACAGGGGGGCCAAGAGACCCAGTACTTC.

The gene calls are TRBV19 and TRBJ1-1, with 7 nucleotides matching TRBD1. The CDR3 length is 14 residues. The V segment lost 5 bases and the J segment 5 bases; nucleotides outside the gene matches: 8. Germline values: CDR1 LNHDA, CDR2 SQIVND (reference sequence). In DNA form, the CDR3 reads TGTGCCAGTAGTGTTCCTGCAGGGGGGACTGAAGCTTTCTTT. This codes for CASSVPAGGTEAFF.

The chain employs TRBV19 and TRBJ1-6; 8 positions agree with TRBD1. The CDR3 consists of 12 residues. V lost 9 bases, J lost 7 bases, and 2 bases stayed unmatched. Germline lookup yields CDR1 LNHDA and CDR2 SQIVND (reference sequence). This CDR3 is CASRDRNSPLHF. In nucleotides, the CDR3 is TGTGCCAGCCGGGACAGGAATTCACCCCTCCACTTT.

This clone was recorded many times. The genes are TRBV27 and TRBJ2-7, with TRBD2 matching over 10 bases. The J segment lost 5 bases and the V segment lost 2 bases, leaving 12 bases of the junction unmatched. This CDR3 contains 17 residues. The germline V gene has CDR1 MNHEY and CDR2 SMNVEV (reference sequence). The CDR3 DNA sequence: TGTGCCAGCAGTTTAGGACCCCGCACTAGCGGGATGAACGAGCAGTACTTC. This gives the protein CASSLGPRTSGMNEQYF.

This clone has just one count. The rearrangement uses TRBV21-1 and TRBJ2-1; no DNA check was done on the table's D call, TRBD2. TRBV21-1 constitutes a pseudogene. This CDR3 spans 17 amino acids. DNA for the CDR3: TGTGCCAGCAGCAAAGGGACTAGCGGGAGGCCCTACAATGAGCAGTTCTTC. Amino acids: CASSKGTSGRPYNEQFF.

The chain couples TRBV2 to TRBJ1-1; TRBD1 matches at 10 bases. Trimming took 5 bases from V and 5 from J; bases not matched to a gene: 2. The germline V gene encodes CDR1 SNHLY and CDR2 FYNNEI. This CDR3 contains 13 residues. CDR3: CASSSDRGTEAFF. CDR3 nucleotide sequence: TGTGCCAGCAGTTCGGACAGGGGGACTGAAGCTTTCTTT.

This sequence joins TRBV24-1 and TRBJ1-3, with D possibly being TRBD1 (6 bases). The CDR3 is 16 amino acids. The germline V gene has CDR1 KGHDR and CDR2 SFDVKD. The ends were cut back, 4 bases at V and 0 bases at J, with 12 bases in the middle. CDR3 sequence (DNA): TGTGCCACCAGTGACCATGGCAGGGGCTCTGGAAACACCATATATTTT. This sequence encodes CATSDHGRGSGNTIYF.

The gene calls are TRBV3-1 (or the pseudogene TRBV3-2) and TRBJ2-3; 10 bases agree with TRBD2. V gave up 0 bases and J gave up 3 bases; unmatched junction bases: 6. Germline V gives CDR1 LGHDT, CDR2 YNNKEL (reference sequence). CDR3 length: 17 residues. Written as DNA, the CDR3 is TGTGCCAGCAGCCAAGATCCTCTAGCGGGAGTTACAGATACGCAGTATTTT. As protein: CASSQDPLAGVTDTQYF.

The chain recombines TRBV29-1 with TRBJ2-3; D gene uncertain. Deletions cut 8 bases from V and 2 bases from J, with 17 bases between. The CDR3 totals 14 residues. Per germline, CDR1 SQVTM and CDR2 ANQGSEA. CDR3 amino acids: CSTSFPPLTDTQYF. The CDR3 DNA is TGCAGCACATCCTTCCCCCCTCTCACAGATACGCAGTATTTT.

The chain joins TRBV9 to TRBJ1-3, with 8 bases lining up with TRBD1. Germline CDR1 SGDLS, CDR2 YYNGEE. Germline trimming cut 4 bases from V and 0 bases from J; bases unmatched to any gene: 6. The length of the CDR3 is 16 residues. CDR3 DNA sequence: TGTGCCAGCAGCACCGCCGGGACAGGCTCTGGAAACACCATATATTTT. As protein: CASSTAGTGSGNTIYF.

This chain uses TRBV29-1 with TRBJ1-3, with D unresolved. The CDR3 extends over 12 amino acids. Trimming pared 5 bases from V and 0 bases from J, leaving 5 bases between. From germline, CDR1 is SQVTM and CDR2 ANQGSEA. The CDR3 reads CSVLFSGNTIYF. CDR3 in DNA: TGCAGCGTTTTATTCTCTGGAAACACCATATATTTT.

The rearrangement links TRBV10-1 to TRBJ2-2, with 9 nucleotides matching TRBD2. V dropped 5 bases and J dropped 6; count of bases not matched to a gene: 10. Germline loops: CDR1 WNHNN, CDR2 SYGVQD (reference sequence). This CDR3 spans 16 amino acids. The CDR3 region is CASSPGLARRSGELFF. CDR3 DNA sequence: TGCGCCAGCAGTCCGGGACTAGCTAGGCGGTCCGGGGAGCTGTTTTTT.

The chain employs TRBV18 and TRBJ1-2, with D tentatively TRBD1 (6 bases). The germline CDR1 and CDR2 sequences are KGHSH and LQKENI. V shed 2 bases and J shed 8 bases, with 12 bases lying between them. CDR3 length: 13 amino acids. CDR3 region: CASSPRGGDGYTF. Here the CDR3 DNA reads TGTGCCAGCTCACCAAGGGGGGGGGACGGCTACACCTTC. Drawing the rest from reference TRBV18 and TRBJ1-2, the complete variable domain is NAGVMQNPRHLVRRRGQEARLRCSPMKGHSHVYWYRQLPEEGLKFMVYLQKENIIDESGMPKERFSAEFPKEGPSILRIQQVVRGDSAAYFCASSPRGGDGYTFGSGTRLTVV.

The CDR3 nucleotides read TGCGCCAGCAGTGATCTAGCGGGAGGGACAGAGACCCAGTACTTC. Its protein product is CASSDLAGGTETQYF. The chain uses TRBV10-1 and TRBJ2-5, with TRBD2 matching over 12 bases. The CDR3 contains 15 residues. Germline V CDR1 and CDR2: WNHNN, SYGVQD (reference sequence). V lost 3 bases and J lost 4; bases outside the gene matches: 3.

This chain uses TRBV5-1 with TRBJ2-7; the D gene is possibly TRBD1 (5 bases). V lost 1 base and J 6 bases, leaving 8 bases between the germline ends. CDR1 SGHRS and CDR2 YFSETQ come from the germline V gene. The CDR3 is 12 amino acids. The CDR3 region is CASSLTGLEQYF. The CDR3 DNA reads TGCGCCAGCAGCTTGACAGGCCTCGAGCAGTACTTC.

This clone occurred once. The V gene is TRBV18, the J gene TRBJ2-7, with D perhaps TRBD2 (6 bases). Trimming removed 8 bases at V and 3 bases at J, with 14 bases between. Germline CDR1 reads KGHSH; CDR2 reads LQKENI. The CDR3 extends over 13 amino acids. The CDR3 spells CASRELAFYEQYF. Written as DNA, the CDR3 is TGTGCCAGCCGAGAACTAGCTTTCTACGAGCAGTACTTC.

The rearrangement uses TRBV30 and TRBJ2-7; tentative D call: TRBD1 (6 bases). Germline CDR1 is GTSNPN and CDR2 is SVGIG (reference sequence). Trimming took off 4 bases at V and 8 bases at J, with 12 bases between the two ends. This CDR3 has 11 residues. This CDR3 reads CAWKQGNKQYF. DNA of the CDR3: TGTGCCTGGAAACAGGGTAATAAGCAGTACTTC. The full variable domain, with the rest looked up from reference TRBV30 and TRBJ2-7, is SQTIHQWPATLVQPVGSPLSLECTVEGTSNPNLYWYRQAAGRGLQLLFYSVGIGQISSEVPQNLSASRPQDRQFILSSKKLLLSDSGFYLCAWKQGNKQYFGPGTRLTVT.

The V call is TRBV7-9, the J call TRBJ1-2; no firm D call. Germline V gene lookup returns CDR1 SEHNR and CDR2 FQNEAQ (reference sequence). The CDR3 is 16 residues long. V shed 5 bases and J shed 5 bases, with 21 bases lying between them. The CDR3 sequence: CASSPPRVEAPYGYTF. For the CDR3, the DNA is TGTGCCAGCAGCCCCCCAAGGGTGGAGGCCCCTTATGGCTACACCTTC.

This clone was seen a handful of times. In the same sample, other DNA sequences code for this CDR3. V gene TRBV5-1 combines with J gene TRBJ2-7; tentative D call: TRBD2 (6 bases). With 0 bases removed from V and 3 bases from J, the gap between germline ends came to 10 bases. Looked up from germline, CDR1 is SGHRS and CDR2 is YFSETQ. The length of the CDR3 is 14 residues. The CDR3 bases are TGCGCCAGCAGCTTGGCCGGGGGAAGCTACGAGCAGTACTTC. It translates to CASSLAGGSYEQYF.

The chain employs TRBV14 and TRBJ2-5, with D unclear. This CDR3 has 12 amino acids. The ends were cut back, 6 bases at V and 7 bases at J, with 12 bases in the middle. Germline values: CDR1 SGHDN, CDR2 FVKESK. For the CDR3, the DNA is TGTGCCAGCAGAGCCATCACGGGGACCCAGTACTTC. Translating gives CASRAITGTQYF.

The J gene is TRBJ1-1, the V gene TRBV19; weak D call: TRBD1 (5 bases). The CDR3 loop spans 15 amino acids. Germline loops: CDR1 LNHDA, CDR2 SQIVND (reference sequence). Trimming removed 3 bases from V and 1 base from J, with 12 bases in between. The chain's CDR3 is CASSIGLGGNTEAFF. CDR3 in DNA: TGTGCCAGTAGTATTGGCCTGGGGGGGAACACTGAAGCTTTCTTT.

This chain links TRBV12-3 or TRBV12-4 with TRBJ2-7; D remains unclear. CDR3 length: 12 amino acids. V was clipped by 3 bases and J by 4 bases, with 7 bases between them. The CDR3 coding sequence is TGTGCCAGCAGTTTTTCTCGGTACGAGCAGTACTTC. Translation gives CASSFSRYEQYF.

The genes are TRBV19 and TRBJ2-5, with 7 bases matching TRBD2. This CDR3 region has 13 residues. The V and J ends lost 6 bases and 4 bases, in that order; junction bases with no gene match: 5. Germline V CDR1 and CDR2: LNHDA, SQIVND (reference sequence). DNA for the CDR3: TGTGCCAGTAGAGCGGGGACTGTAGAGACCCAGTACTTC. This sequence encodes CASRAGTVETQYF. The complete variable domain, with remaining parts taken from reference TRBV19 and TRBJ2-5, reads DGGITQSPKYLFRKEGQNVTLSCEQNLNHDAMYWYRQDPGQGLRLIYYSQIVNDFQKGDIAEGYSVSREKKESFPLTVTSAQKNPTAFYLCASRAGTVETQYFGPGTRLLVL.

The chain carries TRBV7-2 and TRBJ2-7; TRBD1 matches at 11 bases. Germline values: CDR1 SGHTA, CDR2 FQGNSA. The CDR3 length is 17 residues. V lost 3 bases, J lost 2 bases, and 9 bases stayed unmatched. Here the CDR3 reads CASSFPGQGVPAYEQYF. CDR3 DNA sequence: TGTGCCAGCAGCTTCCCGGGACAGGGGGTTCCAGCCTACGAGCAGTACTTC.

V and J are TRBV2 and TRBJ2-2; D possibly corresponds to TRBD1 (6 bases). Germline CDR1 reads SNHLY; CDR2 reads FYNNEI. V was trimmed by 9 bases and J by 6 bases, leaving 17 bases between them. CDR3 length equals 14 residues. The DNA for the CDR3 is TGTGCCAGTTACCAGGGGACCAGTGCCGGGGAGCTGTTTTTT. It codes for CASYQGTSAGELFF.

The chain combines TRBV28 with TRBJ1-4; unclear D gene. Germline V gives CDR1 MDHEN, CDR2 SYDVKM. The V and J ends lost 6 bases and 13 bases respectively, with 15 bases between them. The CDR3 is 12 amino acids. The CDR3 sequence: CASRWTGGRLFF. The DNA for the CDR3 is TGTGCCAGCAGGTGGACGGGAGGGAGACTGTTTTTT. Full variable domain (remainder filled in from reference TRBV28 and TRBJ1-4): DVKVTQSSRYLVKRTGEKVFLECVQDMDHENMFWYRQDPGLGLRLIYFSYDVKMKEKGDIPEGYSVSREKKERFSLILESASTNQTSMYLCASRWTGGRLFFGSGTQLSVL.

This chain uses TRBV3-1 (or the pseudogene TRBV3-2) with TRBJ2-4, with 7 bases fitting TRBD1. Per germline, CDR1 LGHDT and CDR2 YNNKEL (reference sequence). CDR3 length equals 13 residues. V dropped 5 bases and J dropped 6; count of bases not matched to a gene: 4. The CDR3 is CASSSRQGNIQYF. CDR3 nucleotide sequence: TGTGCCAGCAGCTCAAGACAGGGAAACATTCAGTACTTC.

J is TRBJ1-6 and V is TRBV2, with 9 bases fitting TRBD1. J was trimmed by 5 bases and V by 6 bases; bases with no gene match: 5. CDR1 SNHLY and CDR2 FYNNEI come from the germline V gene. CDR3 length: 15 residues. This chain's CDR3 is CASRSQGADNSPLHF. CDR3 sequence (DNA): TGTGCCAGCAGATCACAGGGGGCGGATAATTCACCCCTCCACTTT.

The chain recombines TRBV30 with TRBJ2-1; D is possibly TRBD2 (5 bases). Germline lookup yields CDR1 GTSNPN and CDR2 SVGIG (reference sequence). With 2 bases removed from V and 2 bases from J, the gap between germline ends came to 7 bases. The CDR3 extends over 13 amino acids. CDR3 nucleotide sequence: TGTGCCTGGAGTCCCGGGACCTACAATGAGCAGTTCTTC. It is translated as CAWSPGTYNEQFF.